This TCR beta chain was captured in a study of T cell clusters in autoimmune cytopenias (dated 2019 in TCRdb). With regard to the full study: Per sample, TRB sequencing gave a median depth of roughly 52,000 reads and a median of about 2,500 distinct TRB clonotypes. TRB and IGH repertoires from peripheral blood were sequenced in autoimmune cytopenia patients at active disease and during treatment follow-up, with healthy, CLL and autoimmune hepatitis controls included alongside. The goal of the study was to determine whether autoimmune cytopenia patients have a disease-specific immune repertoire signature that could serve as a blood-based biomarker.

Worth noting for this clonotype: Its recognized antigen is unknown.

For each sample, TRB amplification used approximately 230 ng of peripheral blood genomic DNA, equal to approximately 38,000 genome equivalents. Multiplex PCR with a touch-down protocol amplified TRB rearrangements, with the TRB-A and TRB-B primer pools combined in a single tube. Two consecutive PCR reactions with Phusion HS II polymerase added Illumina adapters and sample indices to the amplicons. The amplicons were gel-purified using the NucleoSpin Gel and PCR Clean-up kit, after which quantification was performed by Qubit and quality was checked on an Agilent 2100 Bioanalyzer. Sequencing of the libraries was done on an Illumina MiSeq with 600-cycle, single-indexed, paired-end runs. The paper's processing steps were these. MiXCR version 2.1.12 with the default MiXCR reference library was used to align and assemble TRB reads. A clone was defined by each unique CDR3 nucleotide sequence, and analysis was restricted to productive sequences with at least two reads. Repertoire diversity was assessed by alpha-parameterized diversity profiles (alpha 0 to 5), including Shannon (alpha 1) and Simpson (alpha 2) indices, computed with an R script. The tcR package was used to compute combinatorial TRB VJ usage, which was then compared between cohorts by principal component analysis with ade4. GLIPH clustering of TCRbeta CDR3s was carried out on cohort pairs matched by age and read depth, and cluster frequencies were compared by Wilcoxon test. Reprocessed by TCRdb, the reads give a single entry per CDR3 protein sequence, without DNA. TCRdb, rather than the study authors, made the V and J calls. This sample's table has entries for 13,000 to 15,000 distinct CDR3 sequences. The ten largest clones represent around 2.1% of the sample.

What the authors observed across the whole study: The cluster-lack signature was not seen for secondary cytopenia versus CLL, apparently masked by the dominant lymphoma-associated repertoire. TRB repertoire shifts, with less even repertoires observed in secondary cytopenia and CLL, were mostly attributed to lymphoma bias rather than autoimmunity. Compared with active autoimmune hepatitis patients, healthy donors had almost three times as many exclusive TRB clusters, a finding consistent with an autoimmunity-wide signature. The T cell clusters were defined only in silico, and the functional role of the clusters still needed to be validated experimentally. A lack of physiological T cell clusters in primary autoimmune cytopenia patients was suggested by GLIPH, as 51 clusters were found to be exclusive to healthy donors versus 15 to 20 exclusive to patients.

Sequences were obtained from peripheral blood. The sequence was collected from a human donor with an autoimmune cytopenia or autoimmune hepatitis (not recorded which).

Here the CDR3 is given as CASSPKGWGQALLGTEKLFF. Recombination joined TRBV5-6 with TRBJ1-4; the D gene TCRdb calls, TRBD1, cannot be checked with no DNA. The CDR3 sequence holds 20 residues, the cysteine and phenylalanine included. The record lacks a DNA sequence. From the germline V gene, CDR1 is SGHDT and CDR2 is YYEEEE.